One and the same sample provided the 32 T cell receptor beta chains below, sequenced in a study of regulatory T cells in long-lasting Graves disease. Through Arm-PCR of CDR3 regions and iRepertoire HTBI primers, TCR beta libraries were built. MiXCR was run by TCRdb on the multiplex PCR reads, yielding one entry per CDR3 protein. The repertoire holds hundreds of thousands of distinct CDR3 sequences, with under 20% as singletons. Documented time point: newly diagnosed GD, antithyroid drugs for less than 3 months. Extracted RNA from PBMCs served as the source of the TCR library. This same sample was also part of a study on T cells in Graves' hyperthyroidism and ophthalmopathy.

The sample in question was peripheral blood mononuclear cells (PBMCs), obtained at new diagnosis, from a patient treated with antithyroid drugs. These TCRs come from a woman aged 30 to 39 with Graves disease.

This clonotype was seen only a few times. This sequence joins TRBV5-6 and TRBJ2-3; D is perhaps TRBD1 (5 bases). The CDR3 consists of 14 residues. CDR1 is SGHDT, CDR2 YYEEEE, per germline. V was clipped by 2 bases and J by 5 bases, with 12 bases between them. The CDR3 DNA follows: TGTGCCAGCAGCTTCATGACAGTTGGAGATACGCAGTATTTT. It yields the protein CASSFMTVGDTQYF.

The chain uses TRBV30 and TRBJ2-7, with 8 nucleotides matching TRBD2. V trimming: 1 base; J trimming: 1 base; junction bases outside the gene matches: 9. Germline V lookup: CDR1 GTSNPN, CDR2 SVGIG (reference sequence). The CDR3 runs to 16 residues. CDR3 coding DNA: TGTGCCTGGAGTGGAAAAGCCGGGACTAGGTCCTACGAGCAGTACTTC. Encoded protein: CAWSGKAGTRSYEQYF.

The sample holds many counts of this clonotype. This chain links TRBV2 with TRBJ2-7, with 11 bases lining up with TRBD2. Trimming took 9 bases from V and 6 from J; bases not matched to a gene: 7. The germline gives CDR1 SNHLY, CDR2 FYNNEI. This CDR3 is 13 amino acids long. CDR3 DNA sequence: TGTGCCAGTGTAGCGGGAGGGCCCCTCGAGCAGTACTTC. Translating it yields CASVAGGPLEQYF.

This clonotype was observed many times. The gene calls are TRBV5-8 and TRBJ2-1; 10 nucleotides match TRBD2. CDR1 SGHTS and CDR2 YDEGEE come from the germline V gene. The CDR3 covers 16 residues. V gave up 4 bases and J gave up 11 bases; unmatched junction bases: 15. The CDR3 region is CASSGGVTASGSQQFF. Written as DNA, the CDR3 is TGTGCCAGCAGCGGGGGGGTGACGGCTAGCGGGAGTCAGCAGTTCTTC.

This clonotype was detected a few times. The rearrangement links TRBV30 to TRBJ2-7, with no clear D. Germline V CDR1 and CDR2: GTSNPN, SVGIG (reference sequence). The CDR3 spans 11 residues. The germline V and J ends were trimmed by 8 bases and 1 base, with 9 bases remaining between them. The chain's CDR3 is CAGQTSYEQYF. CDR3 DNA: TGTGCCGGCCAGACATCCTACGAGCAGTACTTC.

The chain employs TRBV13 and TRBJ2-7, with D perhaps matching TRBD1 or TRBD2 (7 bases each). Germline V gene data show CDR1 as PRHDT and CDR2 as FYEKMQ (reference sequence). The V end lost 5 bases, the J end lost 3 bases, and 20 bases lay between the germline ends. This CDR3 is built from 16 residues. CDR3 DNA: TGTGCCAGCAGCACAGGGGATAGCGGGTCCGGCTACGAGCAGTACTTC. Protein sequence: CASSTGDSGSGYEQYF.

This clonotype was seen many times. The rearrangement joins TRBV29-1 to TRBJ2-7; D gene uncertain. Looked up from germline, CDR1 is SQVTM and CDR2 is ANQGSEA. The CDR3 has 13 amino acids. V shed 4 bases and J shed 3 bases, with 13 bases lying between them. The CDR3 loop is CSVATKQVYEQYF. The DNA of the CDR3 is TGCAGCGTTGCGACAAAACAAGTCTACGAGCAGTACTTC.

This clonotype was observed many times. In DNA, the CDR3 is TGTGCCAGCATTAGGGACAGCGGGGGCAGCTACGAGCAGTACTTC. Translating it yields CASIRDSGGSYEQYF. The chain recombines TRBV6-2 or TRBV6-3 with TRBJ2-7, with a possible D match to TRBD2 (8 bases). Germline-derived CDR1 and CDR2 are MNHEY and SVGEGT. The length of the CDR3 is 15 residues. V was cut by 7 bases and J by 3 bases, with 19 bases left in between.

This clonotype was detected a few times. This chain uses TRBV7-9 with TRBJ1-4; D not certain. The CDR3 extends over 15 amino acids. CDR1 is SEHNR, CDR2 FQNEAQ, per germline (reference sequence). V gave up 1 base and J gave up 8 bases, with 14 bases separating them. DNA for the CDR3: TGTGCCAGCAGCTTAGGTTTGCGGGATCCGGAAAAACTGTTTTTT. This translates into CASSLGLRDPEKLFF.

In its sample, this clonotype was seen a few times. The CDR3 DNA is TGCAGCGCCACGCGGGGGGGGGGGTACGAGCAGTACTTC. Amino acid sequence: CSATRGGGYEQYF. The chain is built from TRBV29-1 and TRBJ2-7; 9 nucleotides line up with TRBD2. The length of the CDR3 is 13 residues. V shed 7 bases and J 4 bases; nucleotides not matched to a gene: 8. The V gene's germline CDR1 is SQVTM and CDR2 ANQGSEA.

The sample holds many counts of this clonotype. The CDR3 DNA reads as TGTGCCAGCAGCTTAGCGGGGACGGGAGTCCGTCAGTTCTTC. Protein: CASSLAGTGVRQFF. The J gene is TRBJ2-1, the V gene TRBV7-2, with D possibly being TRBD2 (6 bases). Germline V gives CDR1 SGHTA, CDR2 FQGNSA. The CDR3 covers 14 residues. V lost 0 bases and J lost 13, with 16 bases in between. Combining the CDR3 with reference TRBV7-2 and TRBJ2-1 gives the whole variable domain GAGVSQSPSNKVTEKGKDVELRCDPISGHTALYWYRQSLGQGLEFLIYFQGNSAPDKSGLPSDRFSAERTGGSVSTLTIQRTQQEDSAVYLCASSLAGTGVRQFFGPGTRLTVL.

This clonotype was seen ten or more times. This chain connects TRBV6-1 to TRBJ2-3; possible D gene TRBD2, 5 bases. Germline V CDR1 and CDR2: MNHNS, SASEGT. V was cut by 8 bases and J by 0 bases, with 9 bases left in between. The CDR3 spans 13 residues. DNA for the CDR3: TGTGCCAGCCAACGCGGGAGCACAGATACGCAGTATTTT. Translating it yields CASQRGSTDTQYF.

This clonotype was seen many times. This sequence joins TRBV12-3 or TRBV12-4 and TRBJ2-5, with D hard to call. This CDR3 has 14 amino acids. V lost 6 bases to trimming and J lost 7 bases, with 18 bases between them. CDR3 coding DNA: TGTGCCAGCAGCACTGTCCAGTGGCTAGGGACCCAGTACTTC. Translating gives CASSTVQWLGTQYF.

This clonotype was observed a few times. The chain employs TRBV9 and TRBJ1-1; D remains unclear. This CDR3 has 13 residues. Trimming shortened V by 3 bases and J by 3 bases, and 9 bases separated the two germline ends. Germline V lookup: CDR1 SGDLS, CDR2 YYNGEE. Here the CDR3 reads CASSEDGYTEAFF. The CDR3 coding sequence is TGTGCCAGCAGCGAGGACGGATACACTGAAGCTTTCTTT.

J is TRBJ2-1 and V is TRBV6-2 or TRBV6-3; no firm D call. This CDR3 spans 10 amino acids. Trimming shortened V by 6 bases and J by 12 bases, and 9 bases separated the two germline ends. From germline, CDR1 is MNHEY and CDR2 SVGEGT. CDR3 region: CASSSPGQFF. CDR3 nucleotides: TGTGCCAGCAGCTCTCCTGGGCAGTTCTTC.

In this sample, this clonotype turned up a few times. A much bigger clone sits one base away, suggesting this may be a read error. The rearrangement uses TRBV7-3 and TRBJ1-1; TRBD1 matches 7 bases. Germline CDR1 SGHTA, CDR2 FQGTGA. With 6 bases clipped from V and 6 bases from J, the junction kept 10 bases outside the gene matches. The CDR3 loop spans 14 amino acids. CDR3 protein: CASSSTGAGAEAFF. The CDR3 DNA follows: TGTGCCAGCAGTTCAACAGGGGCTGGCGCTGAAGCTTTCTTT. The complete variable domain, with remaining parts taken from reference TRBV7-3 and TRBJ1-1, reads GAGVSQTPSNKVTEKGKYVELRCDPISGHTALYWYRQSLGQGPEFLIYFQGTGAADDSGLPNDRFFAVRPEGSVSTLKIQRTERGDSAVYLCASSSTGAGAEAFFGQGTRLTVV.

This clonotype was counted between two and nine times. CDR3 in DNA: TGTGCCAGCAGCTTGGGCGGGTGGGATACGCAGTATTTT. Translating gives CASSLGGWDTQYF. The chain joins TRBV7-8 to TRBJ2-3; possibly TRBD2 for D (5 bases). The CDR3 is 13 residues long. The V gene lost 3 bases and the J gene lost 6 bases, with 10 bases spanning the gap. CDR1 and CDR2 from the germline V gene are SGHVS and FQNEAQ.

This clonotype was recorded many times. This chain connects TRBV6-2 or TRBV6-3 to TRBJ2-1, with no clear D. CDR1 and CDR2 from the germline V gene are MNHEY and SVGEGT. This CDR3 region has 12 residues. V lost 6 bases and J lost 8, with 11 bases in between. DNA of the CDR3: TGTGCCAGCAGCCTACACCGGGATGAGCAGTTCTTC. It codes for CASSLHRDEQFF.

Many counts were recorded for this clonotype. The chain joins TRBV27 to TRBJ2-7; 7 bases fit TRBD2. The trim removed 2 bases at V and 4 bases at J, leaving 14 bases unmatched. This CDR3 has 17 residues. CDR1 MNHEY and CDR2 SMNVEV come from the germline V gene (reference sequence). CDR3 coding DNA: TGTGCCAGCAGTTTAAGGGCAATTGGCGGGAGCTGGTACGAGCAGTACTTC. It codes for CASSLRAIGGSWYEQYF.

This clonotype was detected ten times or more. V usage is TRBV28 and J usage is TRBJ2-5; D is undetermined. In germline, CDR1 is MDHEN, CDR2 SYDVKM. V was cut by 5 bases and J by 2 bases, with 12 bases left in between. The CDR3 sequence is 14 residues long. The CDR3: CASSKPPEQETQYF. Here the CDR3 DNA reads TGTGCCAGCAGTAAACCGCCCGAGCAAGAGACCCAGTACTTC.

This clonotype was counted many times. As DNA, the CDR3 is TGCAGTGCTAGAGATCCACAACTGAATCAGCCCCAGCATTTT. Amino acids: CSARDPQLNQPQHF. The rearrangement joins TRBV20-1 to TRBJ1-5; D call uncertain. The length of the CDR3 is 14 residues. With 0 bases removed from V and 4 bases from J, the gap between germline ends came to 10 bases. The germline CDR1 and CDR2 sequences are DFQATT and SNEGSKA (reference sequence).

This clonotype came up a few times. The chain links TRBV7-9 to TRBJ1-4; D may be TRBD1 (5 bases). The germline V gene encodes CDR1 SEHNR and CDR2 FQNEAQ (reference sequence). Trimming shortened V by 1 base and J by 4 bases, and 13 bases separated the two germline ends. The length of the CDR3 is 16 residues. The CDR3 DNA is TGTGCCAGCAGCTTAGGCCTGAGGGGAATTAATGAAAAACTGTTTTTT. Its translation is CASSLGLRGINEKLFF.

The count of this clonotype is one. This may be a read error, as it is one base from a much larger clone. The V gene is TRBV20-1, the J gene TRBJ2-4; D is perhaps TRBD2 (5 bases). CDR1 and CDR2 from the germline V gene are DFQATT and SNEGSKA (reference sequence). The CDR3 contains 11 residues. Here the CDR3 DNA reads TGCAGTGCTAGAGATCTTCTGAGGGATTGGTTC. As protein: CSARDLLRDWF.

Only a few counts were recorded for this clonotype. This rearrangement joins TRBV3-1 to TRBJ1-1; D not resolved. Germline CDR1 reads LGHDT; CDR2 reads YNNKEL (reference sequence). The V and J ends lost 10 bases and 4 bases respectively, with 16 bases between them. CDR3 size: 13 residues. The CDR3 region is CATSLASGTEAFF. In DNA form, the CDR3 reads TGTGCCACCTCATTAGCCTCCGGCACTGAAGCTTTCTTT.

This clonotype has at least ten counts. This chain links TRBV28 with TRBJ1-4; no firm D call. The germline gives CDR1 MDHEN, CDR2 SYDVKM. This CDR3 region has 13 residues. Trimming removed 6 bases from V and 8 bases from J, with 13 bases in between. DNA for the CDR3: TGTGCCAGCAGGCTACAGCTCCGGGAAAAACTGTTTTTT. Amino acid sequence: CASRLQLREKLFF.

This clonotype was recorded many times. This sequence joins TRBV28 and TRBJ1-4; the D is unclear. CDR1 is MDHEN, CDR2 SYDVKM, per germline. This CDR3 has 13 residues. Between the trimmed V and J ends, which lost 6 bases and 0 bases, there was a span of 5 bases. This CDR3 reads CASRGPTNEKLFF. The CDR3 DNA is TGTGCCAGCAGGGGCCCAACTAATGAAAAACTGTTTTTT.

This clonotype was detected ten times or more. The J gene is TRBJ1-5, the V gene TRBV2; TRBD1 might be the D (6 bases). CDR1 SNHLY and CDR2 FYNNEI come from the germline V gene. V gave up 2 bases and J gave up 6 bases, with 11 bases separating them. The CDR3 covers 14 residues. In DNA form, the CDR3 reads TGTGCCAGCAGTGAACGGGGGGCTTCTCAGCCCCAGCATTTT. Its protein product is CASSERGASQPQHF.

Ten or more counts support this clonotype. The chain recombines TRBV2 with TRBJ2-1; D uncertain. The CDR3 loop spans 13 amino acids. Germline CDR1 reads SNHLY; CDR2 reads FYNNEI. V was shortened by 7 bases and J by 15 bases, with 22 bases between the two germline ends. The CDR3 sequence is CASNSPERPSRFF. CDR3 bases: TGTGCCAGCAATAGTCCCGAGAGGCCATCGCGGTTCTTC.

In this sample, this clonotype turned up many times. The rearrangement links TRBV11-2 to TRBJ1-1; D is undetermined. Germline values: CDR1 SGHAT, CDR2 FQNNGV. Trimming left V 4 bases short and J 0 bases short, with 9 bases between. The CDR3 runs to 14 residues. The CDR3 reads CASSSELMNTEAFF. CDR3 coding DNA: TGTGCCAGCAGCTCCGAGCTAATGAACACTGAAGCTTTCTTT. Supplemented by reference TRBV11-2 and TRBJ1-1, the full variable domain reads EAGVAQSPRYKIIEKRQSVAFWCNPISGHATLYWYQQILGQGPKLLIQFQNNGVVDDSQLPKDRFSAERLKGVDSTLKIQPAKLEDSAVYLCASSSELMNTEAFFGQGTRLTVV.

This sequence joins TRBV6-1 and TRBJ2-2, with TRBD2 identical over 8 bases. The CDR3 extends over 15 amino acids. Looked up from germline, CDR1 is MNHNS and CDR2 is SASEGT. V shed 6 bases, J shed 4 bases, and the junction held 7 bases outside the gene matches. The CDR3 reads CASRSQTSGTGELFF. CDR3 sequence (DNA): TGTGCCAGCAGATCCCAAACTAGCGGCACCGGGGAGCTGTTTTTT.

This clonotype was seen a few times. The CDR3 region is CASSTGTSGNYEQYF. In DNA, the CDR3 is TGTGCCAGCAGTACTGGGACTAGCGGAAACTACGAGCAGTACTTC. V and J are TRBV28 and TRBJ2-7, with 11 nucleotides matching TRBD2. The CDR3 extends over 15 amino acids. From germline, CDR1 is MDHEN and CDR2 SYDVKM. V shed 5 bases, J shed 3 bases, and the junction held 6 bases outside the gene matches.

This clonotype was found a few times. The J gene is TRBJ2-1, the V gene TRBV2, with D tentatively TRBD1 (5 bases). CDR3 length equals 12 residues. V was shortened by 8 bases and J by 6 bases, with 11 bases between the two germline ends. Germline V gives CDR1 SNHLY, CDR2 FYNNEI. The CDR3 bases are TGTGCCAGCGATCAGGGCAGCAATGAGCAGTTCTTC. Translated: CASDQGSNEQFF.